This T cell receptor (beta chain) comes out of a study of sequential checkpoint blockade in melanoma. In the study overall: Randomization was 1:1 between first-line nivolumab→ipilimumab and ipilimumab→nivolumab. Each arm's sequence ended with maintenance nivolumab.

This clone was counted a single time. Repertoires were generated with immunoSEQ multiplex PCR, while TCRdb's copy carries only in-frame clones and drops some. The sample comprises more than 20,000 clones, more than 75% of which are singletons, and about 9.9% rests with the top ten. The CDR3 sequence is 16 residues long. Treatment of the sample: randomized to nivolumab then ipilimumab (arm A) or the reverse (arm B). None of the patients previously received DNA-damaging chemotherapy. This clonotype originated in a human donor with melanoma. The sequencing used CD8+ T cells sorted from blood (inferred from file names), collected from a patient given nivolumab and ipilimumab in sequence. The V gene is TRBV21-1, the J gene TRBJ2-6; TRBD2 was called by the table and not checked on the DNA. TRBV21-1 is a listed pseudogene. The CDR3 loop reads CASWRTPKSGANVLTF. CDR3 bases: TGTGCCAGCTGGCGGACTCCGAAATCTGGGGCCAACGTCCTGACTTTC.